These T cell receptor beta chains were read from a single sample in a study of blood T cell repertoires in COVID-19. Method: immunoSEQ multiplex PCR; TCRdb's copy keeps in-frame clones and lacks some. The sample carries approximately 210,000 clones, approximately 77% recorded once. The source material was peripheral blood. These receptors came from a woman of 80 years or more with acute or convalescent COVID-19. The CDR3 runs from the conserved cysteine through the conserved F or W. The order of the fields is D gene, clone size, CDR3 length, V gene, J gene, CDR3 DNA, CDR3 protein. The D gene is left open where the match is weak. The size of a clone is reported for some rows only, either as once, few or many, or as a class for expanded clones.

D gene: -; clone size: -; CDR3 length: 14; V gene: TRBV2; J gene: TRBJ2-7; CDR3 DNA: TGTGCCAACCGCCCCTTAGCAGCTGCCTACGAGCAGTACTTC; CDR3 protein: CANRPLAAAYEQYF
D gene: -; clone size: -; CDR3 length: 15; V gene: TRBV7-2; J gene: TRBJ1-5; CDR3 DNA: TGTGCCAGCAGCTTAGCCGGACAGCCCAATCAGCCCCAGCATTTT; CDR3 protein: CASSLAGQPNQPQHF
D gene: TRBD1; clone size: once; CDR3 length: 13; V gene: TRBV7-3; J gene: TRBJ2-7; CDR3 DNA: TGTGCCAGCAGCACTGACAGGGGCTACGAGCAGTACTTC; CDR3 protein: CASSTDRGYEQYF
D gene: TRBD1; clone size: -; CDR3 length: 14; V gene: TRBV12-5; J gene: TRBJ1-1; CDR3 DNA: TGTGCTAGCCAGGCGGGACAGGGGTACACTGAAGCTTTCTTT; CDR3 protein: CASQAGQGYTEAFF
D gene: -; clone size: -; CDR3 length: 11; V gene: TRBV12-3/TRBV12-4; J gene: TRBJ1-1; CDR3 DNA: TGTGCCAGCAGTTTGACAGTTGAAGCTTTCTTT; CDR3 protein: CASSLTVEAFF
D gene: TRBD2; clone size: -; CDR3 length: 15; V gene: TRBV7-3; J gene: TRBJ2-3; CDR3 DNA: TGTGCCAGCAGCTTAGAAGCGGGGGCCACAGATACGCAGTATTTT; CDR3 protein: CASSLEAGATDTQYF
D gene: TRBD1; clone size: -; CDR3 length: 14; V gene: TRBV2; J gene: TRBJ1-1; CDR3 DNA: TGTGCCAGCAGCCGCGGACAGGCGAACACTGAAGCTTTCTTT; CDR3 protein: CASSRGQANTEAFF
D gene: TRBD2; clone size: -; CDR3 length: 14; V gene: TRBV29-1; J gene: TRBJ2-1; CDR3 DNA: TGCAGCGGAAGAGGGCGGGGGGTTTACAATGAGCAGTTCTTC; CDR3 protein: CSGRGRGVYNEQFF
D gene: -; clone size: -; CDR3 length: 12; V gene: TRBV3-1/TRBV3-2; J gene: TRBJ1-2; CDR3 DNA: TGTGCCAGCAGCCAAGTGGGCAGAAGCTACACCTTC; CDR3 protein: CASSQVGRSYTF
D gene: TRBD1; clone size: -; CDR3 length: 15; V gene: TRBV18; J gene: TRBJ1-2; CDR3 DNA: TGTGCCAGCTCCCCCGGACAGGGAGATAACTATGGCTACACCTTC; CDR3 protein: CASSPGQGDNYGYTF
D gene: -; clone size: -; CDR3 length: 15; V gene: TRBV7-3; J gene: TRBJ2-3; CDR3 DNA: TGTGCCAGCAGCCCACAAAGCGGAAAGACAGATACGCAGTATTTT; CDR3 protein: CASSPQSGKTDTQYF
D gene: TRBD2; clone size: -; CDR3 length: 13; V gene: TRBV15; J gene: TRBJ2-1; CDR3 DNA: TGTGCCACCACCTTAGCGGGGTACAATGAGCAGTTCTTC; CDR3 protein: CATTLAGYNEQFF
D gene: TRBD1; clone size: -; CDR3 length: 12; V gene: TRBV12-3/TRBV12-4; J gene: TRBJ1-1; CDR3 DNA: TGTGCCAGCAGCCAGGGGGGCACTGAAGCTTTCTTT; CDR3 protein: CASSQGGTEAFF
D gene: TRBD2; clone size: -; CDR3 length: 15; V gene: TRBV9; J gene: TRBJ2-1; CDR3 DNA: TGTGCCAGCAGCCGCCGGGAGGGGTCCTACAATGAGCAGTTCTTC; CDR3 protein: CASSRREGSYNEQFF
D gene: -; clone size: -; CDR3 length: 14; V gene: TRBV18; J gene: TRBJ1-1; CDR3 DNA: TGTGCCAGCTCACCACAGGGGGTCCCAACTGAAGCTTTCTTT; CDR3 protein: CASSPQGVPTEAFF
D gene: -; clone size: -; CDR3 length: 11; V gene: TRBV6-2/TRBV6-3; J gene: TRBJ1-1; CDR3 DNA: TGTGCCAGCAGTAACTTAGTTGAAGCTTTCTTT; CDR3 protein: CASSNLVEAFF
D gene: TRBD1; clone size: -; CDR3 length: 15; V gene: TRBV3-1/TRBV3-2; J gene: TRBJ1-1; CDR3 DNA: TGTGCCAGCAGCCACCACCGGGACAGGGGGCCTCAAGCTTTCTTT; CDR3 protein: CASSHHRDRGPQAFF
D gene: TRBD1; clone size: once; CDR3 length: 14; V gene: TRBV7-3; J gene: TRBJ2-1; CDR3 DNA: TGTGCCAGCAGCCCGGGGACAGGGGTGAATGAGCAGTTCTTC; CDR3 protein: CASSPGTGVNEQFF
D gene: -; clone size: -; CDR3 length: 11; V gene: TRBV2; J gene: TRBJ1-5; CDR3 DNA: TGTGCCAGCAGCGACGGGCAGCCCCAGCATTTT; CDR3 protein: CASSDGQPQHF
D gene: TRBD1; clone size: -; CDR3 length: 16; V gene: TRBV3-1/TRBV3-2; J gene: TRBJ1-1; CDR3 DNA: TGTGCCAGCAGCCTTCTCAGGGGCGGCAGGGGGCAGGGAGCTTTCTTT; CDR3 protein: CASSLLRGGRGQGAFF
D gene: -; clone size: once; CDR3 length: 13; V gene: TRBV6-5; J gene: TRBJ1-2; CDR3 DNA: TGTGCCAGCAGATTTGACAGAAACTATGGCTACACCTTC; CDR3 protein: CASRFDRNYGYTF
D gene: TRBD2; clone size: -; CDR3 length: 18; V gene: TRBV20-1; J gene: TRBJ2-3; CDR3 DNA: TGCAGTGCTAGTGAAAGGGGGCTAGCGGGGGTAGGGACAGATACGCAGTATTTT; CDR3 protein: CSASERGLAGVGTDTQYF